This T cell receptor (beta chain) emerged from a study of T cells in Graves' hyperthyroidism and ophthalmopathy. Concerning this clonotype: The CDR3 carries no conserved terminal phenylalanine or tryptophan, so it likely arises from a read error.

Amplified TCR beta CDR3 regions derived from RNA transcripts. First-round RT-PCR with HTBI primers amplified the TCR CDR3 region. TCRdb used MiXCR to reprocess the multiplex PCR reads, holding one entry per CDR3 protein. The profile shows some 510,000 distinct CDR3 sequences, just over 45% of them singletons. The CDR3 consists of 11 residues. From germline, CDR1 is ENHRY and CDR2 SYGVKD. Trimming pared 10 bases from V and 5 bases from J, leaving 11 bases between. The rearrangement joins TRBV10-3 to TRBJ1-2; D uncertain. This receptor was identified in a woman between 18 and 29 years old with Graves' hyperthyroidism. The sequencing input was peripheral blood or thyroid tissue (not recorded which). CDR3 sequence: CASSRNYGYTL. CDR3 nucleotide sequence: TGTGCCAGCAGCCGGAATTATGGCTACACCCTC.